The present T cell receptor beta chain was sequenced within a study of control samples from healthy donors and cancer patients. Profiled with immunoSEQ multiplex PCR; TCRdb holds only in-frame clones, not every one. The table includes tens of thousands of clones, around nine tenths detected once. The V gene lost 4 bases and the J gene lost 3 bases, with 13 bases spanning the gap. CDR3 size: 14 residues. The germline gives CDR1 MNHEY, CDR2 SMNVEV (reference sequence). This sequence originates from a woman between 50 and 59 years old in good health. Material for sequencing was blood. The chain couples TRBV27 to TRBJ2-7; D is possibly TRBD1 (6 bases). CDR3 residues: CASSSNRVGYEQYF. CDR3 nucleotide sequence: TGTGCCAGCAGTTCGAACAGGGTCGGCTACGAGCAGTACTTC.